The clone carrying this TCR beta chain has a single count. The sample is drawn from a study of blood T cell repertoires in COVID-19. Participants were placed into cohorts based on the clinical history they reported. CDR3 length equals 14 residues. Trimming cost V 3 bases and J 16 bases; bases outside gene matches: 8. CDR1 is LGHNA, CDR2 YNFKEQ, per germline. In the authors' workflow: Cell counts per sample came from amplifying reference gene primers. The method was immunoSEQ multiplex PCR; TCRdb's version includes in-frame clones alone and lacks a portion of them. V and J calls and clone size are as listed in that table; D and trimming were resolved from the DNA. The sample comprises some 200,000 clones, approximately 78% of which are singletons, and 17% rests with the top ten.

This sequence joins TRBV4-2 and TRBJ2-1; TRBD2 matches 14 bases. The sample comprised PBMCs or T cells enriched from blood (not recorded which). The sequence derives from a woman aged 45-60 years who had recovered from COVID-19. In DNA form, the CDR3 reads TGTGCCAGCAGCCAGGAGGGGACTAGCGGGAGTTATTTCTTC. As protein: CASSQEGTSGSYFF.